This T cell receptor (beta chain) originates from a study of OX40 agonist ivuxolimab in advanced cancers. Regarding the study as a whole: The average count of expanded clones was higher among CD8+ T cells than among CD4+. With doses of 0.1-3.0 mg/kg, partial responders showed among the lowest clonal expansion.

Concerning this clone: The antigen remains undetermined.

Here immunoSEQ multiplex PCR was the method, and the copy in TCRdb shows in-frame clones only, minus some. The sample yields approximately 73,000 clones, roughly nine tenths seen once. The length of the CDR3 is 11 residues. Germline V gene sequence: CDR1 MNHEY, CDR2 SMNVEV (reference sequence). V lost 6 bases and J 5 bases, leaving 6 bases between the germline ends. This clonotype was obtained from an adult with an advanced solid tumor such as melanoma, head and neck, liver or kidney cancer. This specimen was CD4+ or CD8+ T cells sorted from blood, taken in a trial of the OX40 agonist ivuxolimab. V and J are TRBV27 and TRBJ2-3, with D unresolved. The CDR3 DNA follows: TGTGCCAGCAGCGGCGGAGATACGCAGTATTTT. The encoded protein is CASSGGDTQYF.